One and the same sample provided the 16 T cell receptor beta chains below, sequenced in a study of blood T cell repertoires in COVID-19. Sequencing used immunoSEQ multiplex PCR; TCRdb keeps in-frame clones, though not all of them. Here the sample spans 210,000 or so clones, roughly 80% being singletons. Sequencing used peripheral blood. The receptors shown here come from a man aged 45-65 years who had recovered from COVID-19.

The rearrangement links TRBV12-3 or TRBV12-4 to TRBJ1-2; maybe TRBD1 (6 bases). Between the trimmed V and J ends, which lost 10 bases and 5 bases, there was a span of 11 bases. This CDR3 contains 11 residues. The CDR3 here is CAIRQEYGYTF. Here the CDR3 DNA reads TGTGCCATCAGACAGGAATATGGCTACACCTTC.

The chain recombines TRBV2 with TRBJ2-5; no definite D call. Looked up from germline, CDR1 is SNHLY and CDR2 is FYNNEI. This CDR3 contains 13 residues. V dropped 7 bases and J dropped 5 bases, with 14 bases sitting between them. In DNA form, the CDR3 reads TGTGCCAGCACCCTAGTGTCGACGGAGACCCAGTACTTC. Protein sequence: CASTLVSTETQYF.

Concerning this clone itself: This same CDR3 is encoded by further DNA sequences in the sample. The rearrangement uses TRBV27 and TRBJ2-3; D unresolved. The germline V gene has CDR1 MNHEY and CDR2 SMNVEV (reference sequence). The germline V and J ends were trimmed by 4 bases and 1 base, with 9 bases remaining between them. The CDR3 sequence is 14 residues long. CDR3 loop: CASSWAVGTDTQYF. CDR3 nucleotides: TGTGCCAGCAGTTGGGCCGTGGGCACAGATACGCAGTATTTT.

The chain has TRBV29-1 and TRBJ2-1; possible D gene TRBD1, 6 bases. This CDR3 has 14 amino acids. Germline V gives CDR1 SQVTM, CDR2 ANQGSEA. V lost 2 bases and J 9 bases, leaving 17 bases between the germline ends. The CDR3 DNA reads as TGCAGCGTTGAAAGGGCAGCAGGGGCGGGTGAGCAGTTCTTC. Encoded protein: CSVERAAGAGEQFF.

The chain employs TRBV28 and TRBJ1-1, with a possible D match to TRBD1 (5 bases). The ends were cut back, 5 bases at V and 1 base at J, with 14 bases in the middle. The CDR3 is 15 amino acids. Looked up from germline, CDR1 is MDHEN and CDR2 is SYDVKM. As DNA, the CDR3 is TGTGCCAGCAGTATCCCGACAGCCCAGAACACTGAAGCTTTCTTT. Protein: CASSIPTAQNTEAFF.

This clone was detected only once. The CDR3: CASSPTGVDTQYF. The CDR3, as DNA: TGTGCCAGCAGCCCGACCGGGGTGGATACGCAGTATTTT. The rearrangement links TRBV7-7 to TRBJ2-3, with D possibly matching TRBD2 (5 bases). The germline V gene has CDR1 SSHAT and CDR2 FNYEAQ (reference sequence). There are 13 residues in the CDR3. Trimming stripped 5 bases from V and 6 bases from J, with 12 bases between.

This clone showed up just once. The chain employs TRBV7-2 and TRBJ2-2; D is possibly TRBD2 (6 bases). V lost 5 bases and J lost 0, with 13 bases in between. Per the germline V gene, CDR1 is SGHTA and CDR2 is FQGNSA. The CDR3 totals 16 residues. The CDR3 region has the DNA TGTGCCAGCAGCCGCGCCGGGACTCCGAACACCGGGGAGCTGTTTTTT. This gives the protein CASSRAGTPNTGELFF.

V and J are TRBV6-1 and TRBJ1-6; a possible D gene is TRBD1 (6 bases). The germline V gene has CDR1 MNHNS and CDR2 SASEGT. CDR3 length: 14 residues. V lost 3 bases to trimming and J lost 7 bases, with 10 bases between them. The DNA of the CDR3 is TGTGCCAGCAGTGACAGGGGTGGAAATTCACCCCTCCACTTT. As protein: CASSDRGGNSPLHF.

The CDR3 DNA is TGCGCCAGCAGCCAAGACAGGGGGCGCGAGGGCTACACCTTC. Residues: CASSQDRGREGYTF. The J gene is TRBJ1-2, the V gene TRBV4-3; 8 nucleotides align to TRBD1. CDR1 and CDR2 (germline): LGHNA, YSLEER. The ends lost 0 bases at V and 8 bases at J; junction bases unmatched: 5. This CDR3 is 14 amino acids long.

V is TRBV11-3 and J is TRBJ2-1; 8 positions agree with TRBD2. This CDR3 has 15 amino acids. Germline V gene sequence: CDR1 SGHNT, CDR2 YENEEA. J gave up 9 bases and V 5 bases, and 12 bases lay outside the gene matches. The CDR3: CASSPGTRSLGEQFF. The CDR3 DNA follows: TGTGCCAGCAGCCCCGGGACTAGGAGTTTGGGTGAGCAGTTCTTC. The full variable domain, its missing parts supplied by reference TRBV11-3 and TRBJ2-1, is EAGVVQSPRYKIIEKKQPVAFWCNPISGHNTLYWYLQNLGQGPELLIRYENEEAVDDSQLPKDRFSAERLKGVDSTLKIQPAELGDSAVYLCASSPGTRSLGEQFFGPGTRLTVL.

This chain uses TRBV7-9 with TRBJ2-5; unclear D gene. Trimming removed 8 bases from V and 0 bases from J, with 10 bases in between. This CDR3 is 13 amino acids long. Germline CDR1 SEHNR, CDR2 FQNEAQ (reference sequence). This CDR3 is CASQTVHQETQYF. The DNA of the CDR3 is TGTGCCAGCCAAACAGTGCACCAAGAGACCCAGTACTTC. Full variable domain (rest looked up from reference TRBV7-9 and TRBJ2-5): DTGVSQNPRHKITKRGQNVTFRCDPISEHNRLYWYRQTLGQGPEFLTYFQNEAQLEKSRLLSDRFSAERPKGSFSTLEIQRTEQGDSAMYLCASQTVHQETQYFGPGTRLLVL.

The chain combines TRBV7-9 with TRBJ2-7; tentative D call: TRBD1 (7 bases). Germline CDR1 SEHNR, CDR2 FQNEAQ (reference sequence). With 3 bases removed from V and 4 bases from J, the gap between germline ends came to 10 bases. The CDR3 spans 13 residues. CDR3 coding DNA: TGTGCCAGCAGCTTCGCAGGGGGGTACGAGCAGTACTTC. It codes for CASSFAGGYEQYF. Full variable domain (missing parts from reference TRBV7-9 and TRBJ2-7): DTGVSQNPRHKITKRGQNVTFRCDPISEHNRLYWYRQTLGQGPEFLTYFQNEAQLEKSRLLSDRFSAERPKGSFSTLEIQRTEQGDSAMYLCASSFAGGYEQYFGPGTRLTVT.

The chain is built from TRBV5-1 and TRBJ2-1; D call uncertain. The germline CDR1 and CDR2 sequences are SGHRS and YFSETQ. Trimming cost V 4 bases and J 12 bases, with 23 bases left between them. The CDR3 loop spans 15 amino acids. Here the CDR3 reads CASSGAIKTFLWQFF. In DNA form, the CDR3 reads TGCGCCAGCAGCGGCGCTATTAAGACATTTCTGTGGCAGTTCTTC. The full variable domain, its missing parts supplied by reference TRBV5-1 and TRBJ2-1, is KAGVTQTPRYLIKTRGQQVTLSCSPISGHRSVSWYQQTPGQGLQFLFEYFSETQRNKGNFPGRFSGRQFSNSRSEMNVSTLELGDSALYLCASSGAIKTFLWQFFGPGTRLTVL.

The J gene is TRBJ2-7, the V gene TRBV20-1, with 8 positions matching TRBD1. In germline, CDR1 is DFQATT, CDR2 SNEGSKA (reference sequence). The CDR3 sequence is 15 residues long. J lost 5 bases, V lost 5 bases, and 14 bases had no gene match. The CDR3 sequence is CSACGLGTGHHEQYF. The CDR3 DNA reads TGCAGTGCTTGTGGTCTGGGGACAGGCCACCACGAGCAGTACTTC.

The gene calls are TRBV7-3 and TRBJ2-5, with D possibly being TRBD2 (6 bases). From germline, CDR1 is SGHTA and CDR2 FQGTGA. The CDR3 is 15 amino acids. V was shortened by 2 bases and J by 9 bases, with 19 bases between the two germline ends. CDR3 bases: TGTGCCAGCAGCTTATTCAAGGGTTCGGGGGTCCCCCAGTACTTC. Translated: CASSLFKGSGVPQYF.

The CDR3 is CASSLVGYRDKKDSPLHF. Written as DNA, the CDR3 is TGTGCCAGCAGCTTAGTAGGATACCGGGACAAGAAAGATTCACCCCTCCACTTT. The rearrangement joins TRBV13 to TRBJ1-6; D possibly corresponds to TRBD1 (6 bases). The CDR3 covers 18 residues. With 1 base removed from V and 8 bases from J, the gap between germline ends came to 21 bases. CDR1 and CDR2 (germline): PRHDT, FYEKMQ (reference sequence).